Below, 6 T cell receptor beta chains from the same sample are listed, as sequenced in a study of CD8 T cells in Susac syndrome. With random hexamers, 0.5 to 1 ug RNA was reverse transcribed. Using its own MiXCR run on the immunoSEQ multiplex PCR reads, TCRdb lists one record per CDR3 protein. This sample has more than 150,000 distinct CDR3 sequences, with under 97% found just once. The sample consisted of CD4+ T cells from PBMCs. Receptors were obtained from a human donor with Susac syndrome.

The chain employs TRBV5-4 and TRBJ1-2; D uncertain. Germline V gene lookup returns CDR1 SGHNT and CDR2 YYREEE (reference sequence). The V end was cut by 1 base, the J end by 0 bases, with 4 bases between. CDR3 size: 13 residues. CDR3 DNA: TGTGCCAGCAGCTTGATAGCTAACTATGGCTACACCTTC. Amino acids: CASSLIANYGYTF.

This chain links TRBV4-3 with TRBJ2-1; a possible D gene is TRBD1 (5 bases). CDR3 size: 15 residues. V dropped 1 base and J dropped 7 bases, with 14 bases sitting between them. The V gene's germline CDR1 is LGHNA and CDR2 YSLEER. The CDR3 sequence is CASSQGQSAENEQFF. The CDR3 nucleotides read TGCGCCAGCAGCCAAGGACAGTCGGCGGAAAATGAGCAGTTCTTC.

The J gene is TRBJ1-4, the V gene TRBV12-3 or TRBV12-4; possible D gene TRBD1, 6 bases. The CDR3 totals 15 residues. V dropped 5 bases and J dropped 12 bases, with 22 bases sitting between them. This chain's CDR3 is CASSREGGRVSELFF. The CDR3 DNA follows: TGTGCCAGCAGTCGGGAGGGGGGCAGGGTTTCGGAACTGTTTTTT.

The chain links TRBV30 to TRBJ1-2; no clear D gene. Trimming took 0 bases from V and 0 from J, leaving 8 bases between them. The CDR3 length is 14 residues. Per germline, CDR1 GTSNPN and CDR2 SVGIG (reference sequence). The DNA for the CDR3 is TGTGCCTGGAGTGTTCCGGAGTCTAACTATGGCTACACCTTC. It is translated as CAWSVPESNYGYTF.

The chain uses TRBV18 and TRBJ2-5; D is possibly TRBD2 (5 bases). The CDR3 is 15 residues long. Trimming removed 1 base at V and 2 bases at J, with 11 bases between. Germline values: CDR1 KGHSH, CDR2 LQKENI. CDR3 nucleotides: TGTGCCAGCTCACCACGGACTGCTAATCAAGAGACCCAGTACTTC. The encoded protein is CASSPRTANQETQYF.

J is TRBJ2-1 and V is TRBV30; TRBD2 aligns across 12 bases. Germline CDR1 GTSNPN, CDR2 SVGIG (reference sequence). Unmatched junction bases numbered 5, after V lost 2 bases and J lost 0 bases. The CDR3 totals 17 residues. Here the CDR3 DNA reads TGTGCCTGGAGTCGGAGACTAGCGGGGGCCTCCTACAATGAGCAGTTCTTC. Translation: CAWSRRLAGASYNEQFF.